Below are 21 T cell receptor beta chains sequenced from a single sample in a study of blood T cell repertoires in COVID-19. Sequenced by immunoSEQ multiplex PCR; TCRdb stores in-frame clones only, minus some. This table has 100,000 to 150,000 clones, around 80% appearing once. Sequencing input: peripheral blood. These receptors came from a young man with COVID-19, enrolled during active disease.

CDR3 nucleotide sequence: TGTGCCTGGAGCCCTAACGGAAACACCATATATTTT. It encodes CAWSPNGNTIYF. This sequence joins TRBV30 and TRBJ1-3; the D is unclear. This CDR3 spans 12 amino acids. CDR1 is GTSNPN, CDR2 SVGIG, per germline (reference sequence). Trimming shortened V by 3 bases and J by 4 bases, and 7 bases separated the two germline ends.

About this clone itself: Relative to the germline gene, one junction end is altered; a read error may explain this. V gene TRBV7-7 combines with J gene TRBJ2-5; D is possibly TRBD2 (6 bases). The CDR3 is 16 residues long. CDR1 is SSHAT, CDR2 FNYEAQ, per germline (reference sequence). CDR3 DNA sequence: TGTGCTAGCAGCTCCATAAATAGTGGAGGGATAGAGACCCAGTACTTC. Its translation is CASSSINSGGIETQYF.

This chain uses TRBV18 with TRBJ2-7, with 9 bases that match TRBD1. Germline V gives CDR1 KGHSH, CDR2 LQKENI. This CDR3 comprises 14 residues. Trimming cost V 3 bases and J 5 bases; bases outside gene matches: 5. DNA for the CDR3: TGTGCCAGCTCACCGGGACAGGGTATCCACGAGCAGTACTTC. It specifies CASSPGQGIHEQYF.

The chain is built from TRBV30 and TRBJ2-1, with a weak D call TRBD1 (6 bases). This CDR3 is built from 16 residues. Germline V gene sequence: CDR1 GTSNPN, CDR2 SVGIG (reference sequence). The V end lost 3 bases, the J end lost 3 bases, and 18 bases lay between the germline ends. The CDR3 sequence: CAWSVQGKGYYNEQFF. The CDR3 DNA reads TGTGCCTGGAGCGTTCAGGGGAAGGGCTACTACAATGAGCAGTTCTTC.

J is TRBJ2-7 and V is TRBV4-1; the match to TRBD1 covers 9 bases. The CDR3 loop spans 15 amino acids. CDR1 MGHRA and CDR2 YSYEKL come from the germline V gene. Losses at the gene ends were 6 bases for V and 6 bases for J; bases not matched to a gene: 12. The CDR3 loop reads CASRLSGTGLSEQYF. The DNA for the CDR3 is TGCGCCAGCAGGCTATCCGGGACAGGGCTTAGCGAGCAGTACTTC.

The V call is TRBV7-3, the J call TRBJ2-5; 16 bases line up with TRBD2. The CDR3 length is 17 residues. The V gene end was trimmed by 5 bases and the J gene end by 5 bases; junction bases not matched to a gene: 8. Germline V gives CDR1 SGHTA, CDR2 FQGTGA. The CDR3: CASSLGTSGREGETQYF. The CDR3 DNA reads TGTGCCAGCAGCCTCGGGACTAGCGGGAGGGAAGGGGAGACCCAGTACTTC.

The chain recombines TRBV2 with TRBJ1-6, with 7 bases aligning to TRBD1. Germline V CDR1 and CDR2: SNHLY, FYNNEI. The junction had 9 bases not matched to a gene; V was cut back by 6 bases and J by 10 bases. The CDR3 covers 14 residues. CDR3 sequence reads: CASSGTGEGSPLHF. The CDR3 DNA reads TGTGCCAGCAGCGGTACAGGGGAAGGGTCACCCCTCCACTTT.

The chain is built from TRBV27 and TRBJ1-5; the match to TRBD1 covers 10 bases. V shed 4 bases and J 0 bases; nucleotides not matched to a gene: 6. Germline V gene lookup returns CDR1 MNHEY and CDR2 SMNVEV (reference sequence). The CDR3 runs to 17 residues. CDR3 DNA sequence: TGTGCCAGCAGTTGCCACGGACAGGGGGATAGCAATCAGCCCCAGCATTTT. Amino acid sequence: CASSCHGQGDSNQPQHF.

This chain joins TRBV9 and TRBJ2-2; TRBD1 might be the D (6 bases). The CDR3 runs to 16 residues. CDR1 is SGDLS, CDR2 YYNGEE, per germline. The V end lost 4 bases, the J end lost 5 bases, and 18 bases lay between the germline ends. The CDR3 sequence: CASSPVVWDKTGELFF. In DNA, the CDR3 is TGTGCCAGCAGCCCGGTAGTTTGGGACAAAACCGGGGAGCTGTTTTTT.

CDR3 protein: CASSQAGGGAGWAPYEQYF. The CDR3 DNA follows: TGCGCCAGCAGCCAAGCTGGGGGAGGGGCCGGCTGGGCCCCTTACGAGCAGTACTTC. The J gene is TRBJ2-7, the V gene TRBV4-1; 7 bases are a match to TRBD2. Unmatched junction bases numbered 19, after V lost 1 base and J lost 4 bases. The CDR3 has 19 residues. Germline V lookup: CDR1 MGHRA, CDR2 YSYEKL.

The rearrangement joins TRBV7-2 to TRBJ1-1; 8 bases map to TRBD1. This CDR3 has 17 residues. With 5 bases clipped from V and 4 bases from J, the junction kept 15 bases outside the gene matches. The germline V gene has CDR1 SGHTA and CDR2 FQGNSA. CDR3 coding DNA: TGTGCCAGCAGCCTGAATTCAGGGGGCTGGCGTATCACTGAAGCTTTCTTT. It codes for CASSLNSGGWRITEAFF.

CDR3 residues: CASSQSVGGRRSNTEAFF. CDR3 DNA sequence: TGTGCCAGCAGCCAGTCTGTAGGCGGGAGAAGGTCGAACACTGAAGCTTTCTTT. The rearrangement joins TRBV9 to TRBJ1-1; D call uncertain. The germline V gene has CDR1 SGDLS and CDR2 YYNGEE. CDR3 size: 18 residues. Trimming left V 4 bases short and J 1 base short, with 23 bases between.

V gene TRBV6-2 or TRBV6-3 combines with J gene TRBJ1-4; D is ambiguous. V lost 1 base to trimming and J lost 8 bases, with 11 bases between them. The V gene's germline CDR1 is MNHEY and CDR2 SVGEGT. This CDR3 spans 14 amino acids. The CDR3 nucleotides are TGTGCCAGCAGTTACTTCGGGTTAGGCGAAAAACTGTTTTTT. Its translation is CASSYFGLGEKLFF.

This clone was observed a single time. The chain employs TRBV28 and TRBJ1-3, with 7 bases identical to TRBD1. The junction had 6 bases not matched to a gene; V was cut back by 4 bases and J by 3 bases. Germline CDR1 is MDHEN and CDR2 is SYDVKM. The CDR3 runs 15 residues. The CDR3 nucleotides are TGTGCCAGCAGTTCCGGGACAGCACTTGGAAACACCATATATTTT. Translation: CASSSGTALGNTIYF. The full variable domain, completed using reference TRBV28 and TRBJ1-3, is DVKVTQSSRYLVKRTGEKVFLECVQDMDHENMFWYRQDPGLGLRLIYFSYDVKMKEKGDIPEGYSVSREKKERFSLILESASTNQTSMYLCASSSGTALGNTIYFGEGSWLTVV.

V usage is TRBV12-5 and J usage is TRBJ1-1; the match to TRBD1 covers 7 bases. From germline, CDR1 is LGHNT and CDR2 FRNRAP. V lost 4 bases and J lost 4; bases outside the gene matches: 6. CDR3 length: 14 amino acids. The CDR3 coding sequence is TGTGCTAGTGGTTCCCAGGGACAGCTCACTGAAGCTTTCTTT. Translated: CASGSQGQLTEAFF.

This chain links TRBV2 with TRBJ1-6; D is unclear. Between the trimmed V and J ends, which lost 8 bases and 3 bases, there was a span of 14 bases. The CDR3 covers 15 residues. The V gene's germline CDR1 is SNHLY and CDR2 FYNNEI. CDR3 protein: CASRGAESYNSPLHF. As DNA, the CDR3 is TGTGCCAGCCGCGGCGCCGAGAGCTATAATTCACCCCTCCACTTT.

The chain joins TRBV11-3 to TRBJ1-6, with TRBD1 identical over 8 bases. This CDR3 has 14 residues. Germline V CDR1 and CDR2: SGHNT, YENEEA. Germline trimming cut 4 bases from V and 6 bases from J; bases unmatched to any gene: 2. CDR3 sequence: CASSYDRGNSPLHF. CDR3 sequence (DNA): TGTGCCAGCAGCTATGACAGGGGTAATTCACCCCTCCACTTT.

The chain joins TRBV5-4 to TRBJ1-2, with TRBD1 matching over 10 bases. This CDR3 contains 15 residues. V dropped 4 bases and J dropped 6; count of bases not matched to a gene: 9. Germline values: CDR1 SGHNT, CDR2 YYREEE (reference sequence). The CDR3 loop is CASSPRADRGDGYTF. The CDR3 region has the DNA TGTGCCAGCAGCCCCCGAGCGGACAGGGGGGATGGCTACACCTTC.

This chain connects TRBV4-2 to TRBJ2-3, with 14 bases that match TRBD2. CDR1 is LGHNA and CDR2 is YNFKEQ in the germline V gene. This CDR3 is 15 amino acids long. The ends lost 4 bases at V and 5 bases at J; junction bases unmatched: 2. CDR3 sequence: CASSPGLAGVDTQYF. CDR3 in DNA: TGTGCCAGCAGCCCGGGACTAGCGGGGGTAGATACGCAGTATTTT.

The chain couples TRBV10-2 to TRBJ2-2, with D possibly TRBD2 on 5 matching bases. The CDR3 consists of 17 residues. CDR1 WSHSY and CDR2 SAAADI come from the germline V gene. Trimming took off 0 bases at V and 1 base at J, with 12 bases between the two ends. The CDR3 DNA follows: TGCGCCAGCAGTGAGTCGACGGGGAACGGGAACACCGGGGAGCTGTTTTTT. Its translation: CASSESTGNGNTGELFF.

The rearrangement uses TRBV7-3 and TRBJ1-3; no firm D call. The CDR3 is made up of 16 amino acids. Germline CDR1 and CDR2: SGHTA and FQGTGA. V lost 1 base and J lost 0, with 10 bases in between. This CDR3 reads CASSLRAGSSGNTIYF. CDR3 sequence (DNA): TGTGCCAGCAGCTTAAGGGCGGGGAGCTCTGGAAACACCATATATTTT.